Here is one T cell receptor beta chain with its context. Its cognate antigen is unknown. Any gene name here is a mouse gene name. The read terminates 1 residue ahead of where the CDR3 ends, so the germline J gene completes it. Noted time point: mouse harvest day 7 after allogeneic transplant. Tail vein injection delivered 10^7 T-cell-depleted bone marrow cells and 10^6 splenic CD5+ T cells. Mice had MHC-mismatched B6 into BALB/c GVHD, sampled day 7 or 14. Sequencing of TCRbeta CDR3 at survey depth gave sequences and template counts. Repertoires were generated with immunoSEQ multiplex PCR, while TCRdb's copy carries only in-frame clones and drops some. Of some 2,000 clones in the sample, roughly three fifths were seen once. These data are taken from a study of tissue T cells after allogeneic stem cell transplantation. The V gene's germline CDR1 is KGHPV and CDR2 FQNQEV (reference sequence). CDR3 length: 14 amino acids. V was shortened by 2 bases and J by 0 bases, with 7 bases between the two germline ends.

General study findings and limits: The study did not identify alloreactive or antigen-specific tissue TCRs, and some clones might be persisting host cells. In patients and mice, blood and spleen missed much of tissue repertoire.

The sample was liver tissue. This chain uses TRBV26 with TRBJ1-1; D ambiguous. This TCR came from a female BALB/c mouse given C57BL/6 T cells with graft-versus-host disease after an allogeneic hematopoietic cell transplant. The covered CDR3 bases are TGTGCCAGCAGTCTGGTATTTGCAAACACAGAAGTCTTC. As protein: CASSLVFANTEVF. The entire CDR3 sequence reads CASSLVFANTEVFF.